This TCR beta chain derives from a study of cytomegalovirus exposure and HLA in healthy donors. Primers included in the PCR were 60 Vbeta and 13 Jbeta primers. The data were produced by immunoSEQ multiplex PCR, yet TCRdb's version contains in-frame clones alone and is incomplete. The sample lists over 140,000 clones; 80% were seen once. This clone was detected only a few times. Its antigen remains unknown. This CDR3 has 13 amino acids. Germline CDR1 reads MRHNA; CDR2 reads SNTAGT. The junction had 5 bases not matched to a gene; V was cut back by 8 bases and J by 4 bases. Study-wide findings and caveats: More than 150 TCR beta chains were listed as cytomegalovirus-associated. An analysis done earlier found most TCR beta V segments productive about 87% or about 30% of the time. High sensitivity and specificity were reportedly achieved when the classifier diagnosed cytomegalovirus status. There were a few CMV-associated chains whose specificity for CMV antigens was confirmed in vitro.

The source of this sequence is a man over 45 in good health and CMV-seronegative. Sequencing was done on a sample of PBMCs. V usage is TRBV6-4 and J usage is TRBJ2-1, with TRBD2 matching over 7 bases. The CDR3 DNA is TGTGCCAGCGCGGGGGAACCATACAATGAGCAGTTCTTC. It translates to CASAGEPYNEQFF.